This T cell receptor beta chain was sequenced during a study of blood T cell repertoires in COVID-19. Whole-study context: Sites in the United States, Italy and Spain provided acute and convalescent COVID-19 samples. T cells, B-cell-depleted T cells, or PBMCs supplied cDNA or gDNA.

Libraries were prepared by immunoSEQ multiplex PCR; TCRdb keeps only in-frame clonotypes and omits some of them. Among 270,000 or so clones listed, around 89% were seen once. Germline V CDR1 and CDR2: SGDLS, YYNGEE. The CDR3 is made up of 14 amino acids. V lost 4 bases and J lost 3; bases outside the gene matches: 6. The study drew participants aged about 18 to 95 years from roughly 25 US areas. Which cohort a participant joined came from the clinical history participants gave. The sequence was collected from a woman in her 30s with acute COVID-19. Sequencing was done on a sample of PBMCs or T cells enriched from blood (not recorded which). The chain has TRBV9 and TRBJ1-2; 7 bases are shared with TRBD1. The CDR3 region has the DNA TGTGCCAGCAGCCACGGACAGGAAGACTATGGCTACACCTTC. This encodes CASSHGQEDYGYTF.